These T cell receptor beta chains were read from a single sample in a study of blood T cell repertoires in COVID-19. Some clones are missing from TCRdb's copy, which holds only in-frame ones; the method was immunoSEQ multiplex PCR. The data hold about 68,000 clones, with 80% to 90% observed a single time. The sample taken for sequencing was peripheral blood. Receptor source: a man aged 50 or older with acute or convalescent COVID-19. Both conserved end residues are part of each CDR3. Each record gives: V gene, clone size, J gene, D gene, CDR3 protein, CDR3 DNA. The D gene is left open where the match is weak. Rows give clone size only sometimes, using once, few, many, or a class for an expanded clone.

V gene: TRBV23-1; clone size: -; J gene: TRBJ2-1; D gene: -; CDR3 protein: CASSLSGLDGSITRNEQFF; CDR3 DNA: TGCGCCAGCAGTCTCTCAGGCTTGGATGGGTCGATTACGCGCAATGAGCAGTTCTTC
V gene: TRBV18; clone size: -; J gene: TRBJ1-5; D gene: -; CDR3 protein: CASSPSRAPDQPQHF; CDR3 DNA: TGTGCCAGCTCACCATCCAGGGCTCCTGATCAGCCCCAGCATTTT
V gene: TRBV19; clone size: -; J gene: TRBJ2-7; D gene: -; CDR3 protein: CASSSSGAYEQYF; CDR3 DNA: TGTGCCAGTAGTTCTTCGGGGGCCTACGAGCAGTACTTC
V gene: TRBV7-2; clone size: -; J gene: TRBJ1-4; D gene: -; CDR3 protein: CASSLVPLRGDGEKLFF; CDR3 DNA: TGTGCCAGCAGCTTGGTCCCGTTACGGGGGGATGGTGAAAAACTGTTTTTT
V gene: TRBV12-3/TRBV12-4; clone size: -; J gene: TRBJ1-5; D gene: TRBD1; CDR3 protein: CASRTGASQPQHF; CDR3 DNA: TGTGCCAGCAGGACAGGGGCTAGTCAGCCCCAGCATTTT
V gene: TRBV19; clone size: few; J gene: TRBJ1-6; D gene: TRBD1; CDR3 protein: CASCNRGTYNSPLHF; CDR3 DNA: TGTGCCAGTTGTAACAGGGGTACTTATAATTCACCCCTCCACTTT
V gene: TRBV2; clone size: -; J gene: TRBJ2-5; D gene: -; CDR3 protein: CASSEGGASQETQYF; CDR3 DNA: TGTGCCAGCAGTGAAGGTGGGGCTAGCCAAGAGACCCAGTACTTC
V gene: TRBV4-1; clone size: -; J gene: TRBJ2-1; D gene: TRBD2; CDR3 protein: CASSRGTSGSVYNEQFF; CDR3 DNA: TGCGCCAGCAGCCGGGGGACTAGCGGGAGTGTGTACAATGAGCAGTTCTTC
V gene: TRBV4-2; clone size: -; J gene: TRBJ2-1; D gene: -; CDR3 protein: CASTANNEQFF; CDR3 DNA: TGTGCCAGCACGGCCAACAATGAGCAGTTCTTC
V gene: TRBV19; clone size: -; J gene: TRBJ1-2; D gene: -; CDR3 protein: CASSGPGQISYHYGYTF; CDR3 DNA: TGTGCCAGTAGTGGCCCCGGACAGATTTCCTACCACTATGGCTACACCTTC
V gene: TRBV19; clone size: -; J gene: TRBJ1-2; D gene: TRBD1; CDR3 protein: CASSRGDRVENGYTF; CDR3 DNA: TGTGCCAGTAGTAGAGGGGACAGGGTTGAAAATGGCTACACCTTC
V gene: TRBV18; clone size: -; J gene: TRBJ1-6; D gene: -; CDR3 protein: CASSPASSYNSPLHF; CDR3 DNA: TGTGCCAGCTCACCCGCCAGCTCCTATAATTCACCCCTCCACTTT
V gene: TRBV7-3; clone size: -; J gene: TRBJ1-3; D gene: TRBD1; CDR3 protein: CASSLSTGTGENTIYF; CDR3 DNA: TGTGCCAGCAGCTTATCGACCGGGACAGGGGAAAACACCATATATTTT
V gene: TRBV2; clone size: -; J gene: TRBJ2-2; D gene: -; CDR3 protein: CASIGGAGNTGELFF; CDR3 DNA: TGTGCCAGCATCGGTGGGGCAGGGAACACCGGGGAGCTGTTTTTT
V gene: TRBV5-4; clone size: -; J gene: TRBJ2-1; D gene: -; CDR3 protein: CASSQPGRGRYEQFF; CDR3 DNA: TGTGCCAGCAGCCAGCCGGGACGGGGGAGGTATGAGCAGTTCTTC
V gene: TRBV6-2/TRBV6-3; clone size: -; J gene: TRBJ2-1; D gene: TRBD2; CDR3 protein: CASSHFGTSGFHEQFF; CDR3 DNA: TGTGCCAGCAGTCATTTCGGGACTAGCGGGTTTCATGAGCAGTTCTTC
V gene: TRBV6-4; clone size: -; J gene: TRBJ2-3; D gene: -; CDR3 protein: CASSESVGVGTGTQYF; CDR3 DNA: TGTGCCAGCAGTGAATCGGTGGGAGTAGGAACGGGTACGCAGTATTTT
V gene: TRBV28; clone size: few; J gene: TRBJ1-1; D gene: -; CDR3 protein: CASSETRGRSSTEAFF; CDR3 DNA: TGTGCCAGCAGTGAGACTCGGGGTAGAAGCTCTACTGAAGCTTTCTTT
V gene: TRBV28; clone size: -; J gene: TRBJ1-5; D gene: TRBD1; CDR3 protein: CASSPGQGSGQPQHF; CDR3 DNA: TGTGCCAGCAGCCCCGGACAGGGTAGTGGTCAGCCCCAGCATTTT
V gene: TRBV7-2; clone size: -; J gene: TRBJ2-5; D gene: -; CDR3 protein: CASSPIHSTYQETQYF; CDR3 DNA: TGTGCCAGCAGCCCAATCCACTCAACGTACCAAGAGACCCAGTACTTC
V gene: TRBV27; clone size: -; J gene: TRBJ1-5; D gene: TRBD1; CDR3 protein: CASSPIDRGNNQPQHF; CDR3 DNA: TGTGCCAGCAGTCCCATTGACAGGGGTAACAATCAGCCCCAGCATTTT
V gene: TRBV18; clone size: once; J gene: TRBJ2-1; D gene: -; CDR3 protein: CASSPFSGSNEQFF; CDR3 DNA: TGTGCCAGCTCACCATTTTCGGGGTCCAATGAGCAGTTCTTC
V gene: TRBV21-1; clone size: -; J gene: TRBJ1-5; D gene: -; CDR3 protein: CASSLPTTGPASNQPQHF; CDR3 DNA: TGTGCCAGCAGCCTCCCGACCACAGGGCCAGCGAGCAATCAGCCCCAGCATTTT
V gene: TRBV28; clone size: once; J gene: TRBJ1-1; D gene: TRBD1; CDR3 protein: CASSPGQGMNTEAFF; CDR3 DNA: TGTGCCAGCAGCCCCGGACAGGGCATGAACACTGAAGCTTTCTTT
V gene: TRBV19; clone size: few; J gene: TRBJ1-4; D gene: -; CDR3 protein: CASSAGDREKLFF; CDR3 DNA: TGTGCCAGTAGTGCGGGGGACCGAGAAAAACTGTTTTTT
V gene: TRBV9; clone size: once; J gene: TRBJ2-1; D gene: -; CDR3 protein: CASSVGLVNEQFF; CDR3 DNA: TGTGCCAGCAGCGTAGGACTAGTCAATGAGCAGTTCTTC
V gene: TRBV28; clone size: -; J gene: TRBJ2-7; D gene: -; CDR3 protein: CASSGAETGGVYEQYF; CDR3 DNA: TGTGCCAGCAGTGGGGCGGAGACAGGCGGCGTATACGAGCAGTACTTC
V gene: TRBV2; clone size: -; J gene: TRBJ1-1; D gene: TRBD1; CDR3 protein: CASRTTGGRTEAFF; CDR3 DNA: TGTGCCAGCAGGACGACAGGGGGCCGGACTGAAGCTTTCTTT
V gene: TRBV25-1; clone size: -; J gene: TRBJ2-5; D gene: TRBD2; CDR3 protein: CASSEFSVGAGILTTQYF; CDR3 DNA: TGTGCCAGCAGTGAATTTTCGGTGGGAGCGGGGATCTTGACGACCCAGTACTTC
V gene: TRBV5-1; clone size: once; J gene: TRBJ1-2; D gene: TRBD1; CDR3 protein: CASSSTGGGQANYGYTF; CDR3 DNA: TGCGCCAGCAGCTCGACAGGGGGCGGCCAAGCTAACTATGGCTACACCTTC
V gene: TRBV6-4; clone size: -; J gene: TRBJ2-1; D gene: TRBD2; CDR3 protein: CASSVSGLAGINEQFF; CDR3 DNA: TGTGCCAGCTCAGTGAGCGGACTAGCGGGAATAAATGAGCAGTTCTTC
V gene: TRBV2; clone size: -; J gene: TRBJ1-1; D gene: TRBD1; CDR3 protein: CASSGPGQGLEAFF; CDR3 DNA: TGTGCCAGCAGTGGCCCGGGACAGGGTCTCGAAGCTTTCTTT
V gene: TRBV19; clone size: -; J gene: TRBJ2-6; D gene: -; CDR3 protein: CASTVPRSGANVLTF; CDR3 DNA: TGTGCCAGTACTGTTCCCCGCTCTGGGGCCAACGTCCTGACTTTC
V gene: TRBV28; clone size: once; J gene: TRBJ1-2; D gene: -; CDR3 protein: CASSYQGYGYTF; CDR3 DNA: TGTGCCAGCAGTTACCAGGGCTATGGCTACACCTTC
V gene: TRBV11-3; clone size: -; J gene: TRBJ1-1; D gene: -; CDR3 protein: CASSSNRVGSFGAFF; CDR3 DNA: TGTGCCAGCAGCTCGAACAGGGTTGGATCTTTCGGAGCTTTCTTT
V gene: TRBV18; clone size: -; J gene: TRBJ1-1; D gene: -; CDR3 protein: CASSRQEHREAFF; CDR3 DNA: TGTGCCAGCTCACGACAGGAGCACAGGGAAGCTTTCTTT
V gene: TRBV7-9; clone size: -; J gene: TRBJ2-1; D gene: -; CDR3 protein: CASSRGQSHYNEQFF; CDR3 DNA: TGTGCCAGCAGCCGCGGACAGAGCCACTACAATGAGCAGTTCTTC
V gene: TRBV4-2; clone size: -; J gene: TRBJ2-7; D gene: -; CDR3 protein: CASSQTGSYEQYF; CDR3 DNA: TGTGCCAGCAGCCAAACAGGGTCCTACGAGCAGTACTTC
V gene: TRBV11-2; clone size: -; J gene: TRBJ2-3; D gene: TRBD1; CDR3 protein: CASTQGAAGTDTQYF; CDR3 DNA: TGTGCCAGCACCCAGGGGGCAGCTGGCACAGATACGCAGTATTTT
V gene: TRBV7-8; clone size: -; J gene: TRBJ2-1; D gene: -; CDR3 protein: CASSLGGGTLDNEQFF; CDR3 DNA: TGTGCCAGCAGCTTAGGGGGAGGGACACTCGACAATGAGCAGTTCTTC
V gene: TRBV6-5; clone size: -; J gene: TRBJ2-7; D gene: -; CDR3 protein: CASSYGLTSSEQYF; CDR3 DNA: TGTGCCAGCAGTTACGGACTCACCAGTAGCGAGCAGTACTTC
V gene: TRBV7-9; clone size: -; J gene: TRBJ2-1; D gene: -; CDR3 protein: CASSLASDLGGLRYNEQFF; CDR3 DNA: TGTGCCAGCAGCTTAGCCTCAGATCTAGGGGGTCTCCGCTACAATGAGCAGTTCTTC
V gene: TRBV7-2; clone size: -; J gene: TRBJ1-3; D gene: -; CDR3 protein: CASSLWASDGNTIYF; CDR3 DNA: TGTGCCAGCAGCTTATGGGCGTCAGATGGAAACACCATATATTTT
V gene: TRBV11-2; clone size: -; J gene: TRBJ1-2; D gene: -; CDR3 protein: CASSLASRPGYGYTF; CDR3 DNA: TGTGCCAGCAGCTTAGCCTCTCGACCGGGGTATGGCTACACCTTC
V gene: TRBV25-1; clone size: -; J gene: TRBJ2-6; D gene: TRBD1; CDR3 protein: CASSELTGGRANVLTF; CDR3 DNA: TGTGCCAGCAGTGAGTTAACAGGGGGGCGGGCCAACGTCCTGACTTTC
V gene: TRBV19; clone size: -; J gene: TRBJ2-5; D gene: TRBD1; CDR3 protein: CASRGTVQETQYF; CDR3 DNA: TGTGCCAGTAGGGGGACAGTCCAAGAGACCCAGTACTTC
V gene: TRBV4-1; clone size: -; J gene: TRBJ1-1; D gene: TRBD1; CDR3 protein: CASSQSPAAGGGEAFF; CDR3 DNA: TGCGCCAGCAGCCAATCTCCTGCGGCAGGGGGCGGGGAAGCTTTCTTT
V gene: TRBV4-2; clone size: few; J gene: TRBJ2-7; D gene: -; CDR3 protein: CASSQDAYEQYF; CDR3 DNA: TGTGCCAGCAGCCAAGACGCCTACGAGCAGTACTTC
V gene: TRBV11-3; clone size: -; J gene: TRBJ1-2; D gene: -; CDR3 protein: CASTTGENYGYTF; CDR3 DNA: TGTGCCAGCACCACGGGTGAGAACTATGGCTACACCTTC
V gene: TRBV6-5; clone size: -; J gene: TRBJ2-5; D gene: -; CDR3 protein: CASSYSAASETQYF; CDR3 DNA: TGTGCCAGCAGTTACTCAGCCGCTTCAGAGACCCAGTACTTC
V gene: TRBV30; clone size: once; J gene: TRBJ1-6; D gene: TRBD1; CDR3 protein: CAWSSGGNSPLHF; CDR3 DNA: TGTGCCTGGAGTTCAGGGGGAAATTCACCCCTCCACTTT
V gene: TRBV6-2/TRBV6-3; clone size: -; J gene: TRBJ2-5; D gene: TRBD2; CDR3 protein: CASSYPGLAGGGETQYF; CDR3 DNA: TGTGCCAGCAGTTACCCGGGACTAGCGGGAGGAGGGGAGACCCAGTACTTC
V gene: TRBV18; clone size: -; J gene: TRBJ1-4; D gene: TRBD1; CDR3 protein: CASSPTLGTGGEKLFF; CDR3 DNA: TGTGCCAGCTCACCTACGCTCGGGACAGGGGGTGAAAAACTGTTTTTT